This TCR beta chain stems from a study of cytomegalovirus exposure and HLA in healthy donors. PCR employed 60 Vbeta and 13 Jbeta primers. The protocol was immunoSEQ multiplex PCR, while the TCRdb copy is restricted to in-frame clones and leaves out a portion. The sample includes 60,000 to 65,000 clones. The sample was PBMCs. This sequence was found in a man aged 25 to 40 in good health and CMV-seropositive.

CDR3 amino acids: CASSSPRDRAEYEQYF. CDR3 nucleotides: TGCGCCAGCAGCTCACCCCGGGACAGGGCGGAATACGAGCAGTACTTC. The chain links TRBV5-1 to TRBJ2-7; 9 bases line up with TRBD1. Germline lookup yields CDR1 SGHRS and CDR2 YFSETQ. The CDR3 covers 16 residues. Trimming removed 3 bases from V and 4 bases from J; junction bases left unmatched: 11.